This T cell receptor (beta chain) appears in the sequencing data of a study of long-term antiretroviral therapy in people with HIV (dated by TCRdb to about 2022). About the study as a whole: The earliest samples were collected about a decade before the 2015 WHO recommendation for immediate ART, when ART was typically delayed until CD4 counts fell. A retrospective serial study tested whether changes in peripheral blood TRB repertoire composition and diversity were associated with ART initiation and durable HIV suppression. From some 33 adults with confirmed HIV infection, the cohort provided approximately 190 cryopreserved PBMC samples, gathered serially across a mean of approximately six years (range 1-12). Of the approximately 32 participants with HIV, some 12 were female. Test extractions of a monoclonal T-cell line alongside 30 to 35 polyclonal samples showed no cross-contamination during QIAcube processing. Here is what the overall study found, with its caveats: Expanded TRB clones identified before ART initiation dominated the repertoire at all time points, although this dominance fluctuated and declined in many PLHIV after ART. Since PBMC availability was limited, sequencing covered only the TCR beta chain, with no alpha chain pairing. Inferences about post-ART repertoire changes are limited because no data were available on ART adherence, viral resistance or therapy changes. HIV repertoires had narrower CDR3 length ranges than controls, and the network structure suggested an antigen-experienced repertoire that shifted only slightly toward naive after ART. The samples were dated from about 2003 to 2018, and the ART regimens that were used may be less effective than current ART regimens. Starting ART was linked to a significant rise in TRB diversity, yet even with long-term ART the diversity remained significantly lower than in transplant donor controls. Because cell numbers in pre-ART samples were limited, unsorted PBMC were profiled instead of sorted CD4+ and CD8+ T cells.

Sequencing of the TRB variable region was done with the immunoSEQ hsTCRB v3.0 assay at survey level resolution. The target sequencing depth for TRB was about 40,000-50,000 T-cell genomes per sample. TRB libraries were pooled and sequenced on an Illumina MiSeq using a v3 150-cycle kit. Per the authors' processing: Repertoire analysis was performed in R inside a reproducible Nextflow workflow that covered QC, data transformation and analysis. LymphoSeq2, an R package for AIRR-Seq data exploration, was used to implement custom analyses. After excluding several samples that yielded fewer than 5000 total TRB sequences, approximately 180 HIV repertoires remained for analysis. Among the roughly 190 retained HIV repertoires, about 60 were collected before ART initiation and approximately 130 were collected after ART initiation. Each repertoire was downsampled to 5000 TRB nucleotide sequences, and summary statistics were averaged across 100 downsampling iterations. TRB sequences were retained for analysis only if CDR3 regions of at least seven amino acids were present. Two measures captured diversity: a Shannon entropy-derived clonality score and the Gini coefficient. In the repertoire networks, any two of the top 5000 CDR3 amino acid sequences were connected whenever the two sequences differed by an edit distance of one. For TRB CDR3 amino acid sequences, GLIPH2 was used to predict antigen specificity groups and MHC restriction. To flag known associations with CMV, EBV, HIV or tissue antigens, CDR3 amino acid sequences were compared against VDJdb and McPAS-TCR. Pre-ART, post-ART and control groups were compared with Wilcoxon signed-rank tests and Holm-Bonferroni correction. TCRdb provides this immuneACCESS table in a form limited to in-frame rearrangements. Some clones are lacking; in checked studies, under half of them reflect an unresolved V gene, and why the rest are absent is not known. That table furnishes V, J and clone size, whereas the DNA furnished D and trimming. For this sample the table gives approximately 27,000 clones, of which 75% to 95% were detected only once. The ten largest account for 4% to 5.5% of the sample.

Based on the germline V gene, the CDR1 and CDR2 sequences are SGHDT and YYEEEE. Cut back by 5 bases and 0 bases, the V and J ends lie 15 bases apart. The CDR3 holds 17 amino acids from the cysteine to the phenylalanine. Only the CDR3 DNA is retained, 51 bases long and in frame from the first base. Inclusion was restricted to participants for whom at least one PBMC sample before ART initiation and at least two post-ART samples were available. Every participant with HIV received treatment in the United States of America. Before DNA extraction, cryopreserved samples containing roughly 0.9-10 million PBMC were thawed and washed. At the time of the earliest PBMC sample, participants with HIV were aged between roughly 23 and 60 years. Each participant contributed PBMC samples from 1-4 timepoints before ART initiation and 2-8 timepoints after ART initiation, with a median of 7 samples. Serial HIV viral load, CD4+ T-cell count, ART history and demographic data were obtained for every participant. Genomic DNA was extracted from unsorted PBMC with a Qiagen kit on a QIAcube, with processing performed in batches of 12 samples.

Concerning this clone itself: Its antigen is currently not known. Base-call qualities are not available, and no considerably larger clone is one nucleotide away.

This material consisted of unsorted PBMCs, taken 5.2 years after starting antiretroviral therapy. The V gene is TRBV5-6 and the J gene is TRBJ1-6; too little of a D gene remains to name it. The clonotype originates from a woman aged 40-49 years with HIV. The nucleotide sequence reads as follows: TGTGCCAGCAGTCCTGAATCGGGGAGCTCCTATAATTCACCCCTCCACTTT. This yields the protein CASSPESGSSYNSPLHF. The full variable domain, completed from the reference TRBV5-6 and TRBJ1-6 proteins outside the CDR3, reads DAGVTQSPTHLIKTRGQQVTLRCSPKSGHDTVSWYQQALGQGPQFIFQYYEEEERQRGNFPDRFSGHQFPNYSSELNVNALLLGDSALYLCASSPESGSSYNSPLHFGNGTRLTVT.